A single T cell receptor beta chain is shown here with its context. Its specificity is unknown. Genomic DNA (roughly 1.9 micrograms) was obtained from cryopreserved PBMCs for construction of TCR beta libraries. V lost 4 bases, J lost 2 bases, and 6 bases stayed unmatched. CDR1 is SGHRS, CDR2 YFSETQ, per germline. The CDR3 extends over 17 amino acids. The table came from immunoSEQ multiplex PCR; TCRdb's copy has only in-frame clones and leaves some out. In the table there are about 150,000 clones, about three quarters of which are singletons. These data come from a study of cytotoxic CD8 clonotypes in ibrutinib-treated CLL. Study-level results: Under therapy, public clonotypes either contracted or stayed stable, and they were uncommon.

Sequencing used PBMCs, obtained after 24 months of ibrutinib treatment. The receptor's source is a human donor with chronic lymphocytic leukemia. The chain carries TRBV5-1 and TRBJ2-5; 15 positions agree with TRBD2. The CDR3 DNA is TGCGCCAGCAGCCTGGGACTAGCGGGAGGAGGGCAAGAGACCCAGTACTTC. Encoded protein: CASSLGLAGGGQETQYF.